Listed below are T cell receptor beta chains from one sample, sequenced in a study of blood T cell repertoires in COVID-19. TCRdb's copy holds only in-frame clones and misses some; the assay was immunoSEQ multiplex PCR. The profile covers roughly 180,000 clones, with about four fifths appearing a single time and approximately 11% taken by the ten largest. The sequenced sample was peripheral blood. These receptors came from a middle-aged woman with COVID-19, enrolled during active disease. Each CDR3 is given with its conserved first and last residue. The order of the fields is CDR3 protein, CDR3 DNA, D gene, CDR3 length, J gene, V gene, clone size. D genes are given only for firm matches. A row's size may be missing; if present it is once, few, many or a size class.

CDR3 protein: CASGRTGDTDTQYF; CDR3 DNA: TGTGCCAGCGGGCGGACAGGGGACACAGATACGCAGTATTTT; D gene: TRBD1; CDR3 length: 14; J gene: TRBJ2-3; V gene: TRBV7-9; clone size: few
CDR3 protein: CASSDRGQTDTQYF; CDR3 DNA: TGTGCCAGCAGCGACAGGGGGCAAACAGATACGCAGTATTTT; D gene: TRBD1; CDR3 length: 14; J gene: TRBJ2-3; V gene: TRBV6-5; clone size: NA
CDR3 protein: CASSSTPGTRAKNIQYF; CDR3 DNA: TGTGCCAGCAGCTCAACTCCCGGGACAAGAGCCAAAAACATTCAGTACTTC; D gene: NA; CDR3 length: 17; J gene: TRBJ2-4; V gene: TRBV7-8; clone size: NA
CDR3 protein: CATSRDQIRAFF; CDR3 DNA: TGTGCCACCAGCAGAGATCAAATCCGGGCTTTCTTT; D gene: NA; CDR3 length: 12; J gene: TRBJ1-1; V gene: TRBV15; clone size: NA
CDR3 protein: CASSQGSGTTYNEQFF; CDR3 DNA: TGTGCCAGCAGCCAAGGATCCGGGACAACCTACAATGAGCAGTTCTTC; D gene: NA; CDR3 length: 16; J gene: TRBJ2-1; V gene: TRBV14; clone size: NA
CDR3 protein: CASTFNGLNTEAFF; CDR3 DNA: TGTGCCAGCACCTTCAATGGGCTGAACACTGAAGCTTTCTTT; D gene: NA; CDR3 length: 14; J gene: TRBJ1-1; V gene: TRBV6-5; clone size: NA
CDR3 protein: CASSLSGGAGELFF; CDR3 DNA: TGTGCCAGCAGCCTTAGCGGGGGGGCCGGGGAGCTGTTTTTT; D gene: TRBD2; CDR3 length: 14; J gene: TRBJ2-2; V gene: TRBV27; clone size: NA
CDR3 protein: CASSPDRHTDTQYF; CDR3 DNA: TGTGCCAGCAGCCCCGACAGGCACACAGATACGCAGTATTTT; D gene: NA; CDR3 length: 14; J gene: TRBJ2-3; V gene: TRBV11-2; clone size: NA
CDR3 protein: CASSQVPTGVNEQFF; CDR3 DNA: TGTGCCAGCAGCCAAGTTCCGACAGGGGTCAATGAGCAGTTCTTC; D gene: TRBD1; CDR3 length: 15; J gene: TRBJ2-1; V gene: TRBV14; clone size: NA
CDR3 protein: CASSFQGRGNYEQYF; CDR3 DNA: TGTGCCAGCAGTTTTCAAGGCAGGGGAAACTACGAGCAGTACTTC; D gene: NA; CDR3 length: 15; J gene: TRBJ2-7; V gene: TRBV28; clone size: NA
CDR3 protein: CASSPRRITYEQYF; CDR3 DNA: TGTGCCAGTAGTCCGCGGCGGATTACCTACGAGCAGTACTTC; D gene: NA; CDR3 length: 14; J gene: TRBJ2-7; V gene: TRBV19; clone size: NA
CDR3 protein: CASSIQGLLDRETQYF; CDR3 DNA: TGTGCCAGCAGCATCCAGGGTCTGTTGGATCGAGAGACCCAGTACTTC; D gene: NA; CDR3 length: 16; J gene: TRBJ2-5; V gene: TRBV7-2; clone size: NA
CDR3 protein: CASSGRTADYGYTF; CDR3 DNA: TGTGCCAGCAGTGGCCGGACAGCCGACTATGGCTACACCTTC; D gene: NA; CDR3 length: 14; J gene: TRBJ1-2; V gene: TRBV2; clone size: NA
CDR3 protein: CASSQGWTGAKISYGYTF; CDR3 DNA: TGCGCCAGCAGCCAAGGGTGGACAGGGGCGAAGATAAGTTATGGCTACACCTTC; D gene: TRBD1; CDR3 length: 18; J gene: TRBJ1-2; V gene: TRBV4-1; clone size: NA
CDR3 protein: CASSLRAGLGEQYF; CDR3 DNA: TGTGCCAGCAGCCTGAGAGCGGGATTGGGGGAGCAGTACTTC; D gene: TRBD2; CDR3 length: 14; J gene: TRBJ2-7; V gene: TRBV5-4; clone size: NA
CDR3 protein: CASSPGVSSYGYTF; CDR3 DNA: TGTGCCAGCAGCCCCGGTGTCTCATCATATGGCTACACCTTC; D gene: NA; CDR3 length: 14; J gene: TRBJ1-2; V gene: TRBV6-5; clone size: NA
CDR3 protein: CASSFGGISSPLHF; CDR3 DNA: TGTGCCAGCAGCTTTGGGGGGATCAGTTCACCCCTCCACTTT; D gene: NA; CDR3 length: 14; J gene: TRBJ1-6; V gene: TRBV5-6; clone size: NA
CDR3 protein: CASRSSNQPQHF; CDR3 DNA: TGTGCCAGCAGGAGCTCAAATCAGCCCCAGCATTTT; D gene: NA; CDR3 length: 12; J gene: TRBJ1-5; V gene: TRBV12-3/TRBV12-4; clone size: NA
CDR3 protein: CASSPAGQGYNEQFF; CDR3 DNA: TGTGCCAGCAGTCCGGCGGGACAGGGCTACAATGAGCAGTTCTTC; D gene: TRBD1; CDR3 length: 15; J gene: TRBJ2-1; V gene: TRBV27; clone size: NA
CDR3 protein: CASSLIQGGIETQYF; CDR3 DNA: TGTGCCAGCAGTTTAATACAGGGCGGTATAGAGACCCAGTACTTC; D gene: NA; CDR3 length: 15; J gene: TRBJ2-5; V gene: TRBV28; clone size: NA
CDR3 protein: CASSLDQQGALGNTIYF; CDR3 DNA: TGTGCCAGCAGTTTAGATCAACAGGGGGCCCTTGGAAACACCATATATTTT; D gene: TRBD1; CDR3 length: 17; J gene: TRBJ1-3; V gene: TRBV28; clone size: NA
CDR3 protein: CASRVTESYNEQFF; CDR3 DNA: TGTGCCAGCAGGGTTACAGAATCCTACAATGAGCAGTTCTTC; D gene: NA; CDR3 length: 14; J gene: TRBJ2-1; V gene: TRBV2; clone size: NA
CDR3 protein: CASNLGLPGETQYF; CDR3 DNA: TGTGCCAGCAACCTCGGGCTCCCGGGGGAGACCCAGTACTTC; D gene: NA; CDR3 length: 14; J gene: TRBJ2-5; V gene: TRBV7-2; clone size: NA
CDR3 protein: CATSSPQGEQPQHF; CDR3 DNA: TGTGCCACCAGCAGCCCACAGGGGGAACAGCCCCAGCATTTT; D gene: TRBD1; CDR3 length: 14; J gene: TRBJ1-5; V gene: TRBV15; clone size: NA
CDR3 protein: CASSLGGAPEAFF; CDR3 DNA: TGTGCCAGCAGCCTCGGGGGGGCGCCTGAAGCTTTCTTT; D gene: NA; CDR3 length: 13; J gene: TRBJ1-1; V gene: TRBV3-1/TRBV3-2; clone size: NA